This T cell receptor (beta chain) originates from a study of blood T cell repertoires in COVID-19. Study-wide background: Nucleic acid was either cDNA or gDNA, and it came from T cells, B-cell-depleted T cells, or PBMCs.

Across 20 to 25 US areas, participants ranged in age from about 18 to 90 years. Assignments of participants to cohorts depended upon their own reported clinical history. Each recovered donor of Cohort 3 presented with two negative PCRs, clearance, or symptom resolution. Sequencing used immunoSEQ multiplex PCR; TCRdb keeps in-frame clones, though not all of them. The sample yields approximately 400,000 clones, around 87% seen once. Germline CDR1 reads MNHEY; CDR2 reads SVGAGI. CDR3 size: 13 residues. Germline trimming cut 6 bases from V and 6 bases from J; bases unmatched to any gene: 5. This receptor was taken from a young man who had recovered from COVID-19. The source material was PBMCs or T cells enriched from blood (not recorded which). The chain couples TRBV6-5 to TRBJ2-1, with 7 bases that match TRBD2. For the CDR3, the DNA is TGTGCCAGCAGAGCCCCGGGGGGCAATGAGCAGTTCTTC. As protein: CASRAPGGNEQFF.